This T cell receptor beta chain emerged from a study of blood T cell repertoires in COVID-19. Overall study: T cells, B-cell-depleted T cells, or PBMCs supplied cDNA or gDNA.

This CDR3 has 13 residues. CDR1 is MRHNA, CDR2 SNTAGT, per germline. V shed 10 bases, J shed 3 bases, and the junction held 6 bases outside the gene matches. Clones were read by immunoSEQ multiplex PCR, and TCRdb kept only the in-frame ones, dropping some. The sample includes about 170,000 clones, 88% of them seen just once. The clonotype originates from a man in his fifties who had recovered from COVID-19. The gene calls are TRBV6-4 and TRBJ2-7; TRBD1 agrees at 10 bases. Sequencing input: peripheral blood. The CDR3 region has the DNA TGTGCCACGGCCGGGACAGGGGACTACGAGCAGTACTTC. It encodes CATAGTGDYEQYF.